These 32 T cell receptor beta chains share one sample of origin, sequenced in a study of tumor and adjacent non-tumor tissue in lung cancer. A modified ARM-PCR protocol with three rounds of nested PCR amplified TCRbeta. MiXCR, run by TCRdb on the multiplex PCR reads, gives a single entry per CDR3 protein. The sample lists some 100,000 distinct CDR3 sequences; approximately 65% were seen once. This sample's RNA came from whole unsorted tissue. Distant lung tissue was collected more than 3 cm away from the tumor edge. Sequencing input: distant non-tumor lung tissue. Receptors were obtained from a man younger than 40 with non-small cell lung cancer.

This clonotype has ten or more counts. The CDR3 loop reads CSVQPGFSYEQYF. The CDR3 DNA reads as TGCAGCGTTCAACCGGGCTTCTCCTACGAGCAGTACTTC. The chain uses TRBV29-1 and TRBJ2-7; D ambiguous. V was trimmed by 5 bases and J by 0 bases, leaving 11 bases between them. The CDR3 covers 13 residues. The germline gives CDR1 SQVTM, CDR2 ANQGSEA.

To note about this clonotype: The junction departs from germline at one end; a sequencing error may be responsible. The chain uses TRBV4-3 and TRBJ2-3; tentatively, D is TRBD1 or TRBD2 (7 bases each). CDR3 size: 16 residues. Germline CDR1 is LGHNA and CDR2 is YSLEER. CDR3 nucleotide sequence: TGCGCCAGCAGCCAAGACAGGGGAGGGGGCATAGATACGCACTATTTT. Protein: CASSQDRGGGIDTHYF.

This clonotype appeared a few times. The V gene is TRBV6-1, the J gene TRBJ2-1; D perhaps matches TRBD2 (6 bases). The CDR3 totals 15 residues. The germline V gene has CDR1 MNHNS and CDR2 SASEGT. The CDR3, as DNA: TGTGTTAGCAACCCGACTAGGACAACCTACAATGAGCAGTTCTTC. Its translation: CVSNPTRTTYNEQFF.

Comment on this clonotype: At one end the junction does not follow the germline gene, possibly because of a read error. The chain is built from TRBV11-2 and TRBJ1-2; no clear D gene. This CDR3 comprises 14 residues. Germline CDR1 is SGHAT and CDR2 is FQNNGV. The CDR3 DNA reads TGTACCAGCAGCTTAGGCGGGGTTAACTATGGTTACACCTTC. It yields the protein CTSSLGGVNYGYTF.

The chain couples TRBV11-2 to TRBJ1-1, with TRBD1 matching over 7 bases. The CDR3 runs 16 residues. Germline V gene sequence: CDR1 SGHAT, CDR2 FQNNGV. The junction had 12 bases not matched to a gene; V was cut back by 5 bases and J by 3 bases. CDR3 loop: CASSHASGTEDTEAFF. The CDR3 DNA sequence: TGTGCCAGCAGCCACGCTTCCGGGACAGAGGACACTGAAGCTTTCTTT.

About this clonotype itself: Lacking the conserved final phenylalanine or tryptophan, this CDR3 likely reflects a read error. The chain employs TRBV11-3 and TRBJ2-3; a weak D match, TRBD2 (6 bases). The CDR3 runs to 15 residues. Per germline, CDR1 SGHNT and CDR2 YENEEA. Trimming shortened V by 8 bases and J by 6 bases, and 21 bases separated the two germline ends. This CDR3 reads CASVLRPAGWDTQYL. CDR3 sequence (DNA): TGTGCCAGCGTCTTACGTCCAGCGGGTTGGGATACGCAGTATTTA.

This clonotype is labeled as medium-sized. The chain is built from TRBV11-1 and TRBJ2-2; tentatively, D is TRBD2 (6 bases). Germline CDR1 SGHAT, CDR2 FQDESV (reference sequence). V lost 5 bases and J lost 6, with 16 bases in between. This CDR3 contains 15 residues. CDR3 sequence reads: CASSQKGREAGELFF. The DNA for the CDR3 is TGTGCCAGCAGCCAGAAGGGCAGGGAGGCCGGGGAGCTGTTTTTT.

This clonotype has a handful of counts. This is likely a read error, given that the CDR3 carries no conserved phenylalanine or tryptophan at its end. The chain joins TRBV5-6 to TRBJ2-6; tentatively, D is TRBD1 (5 bases). The CDR3 sequence is 16 residues long. Germline values: CDR1 SGHDT, CDR2 YYEEEE. V gave up 4 bases and J gave up 1 base, with 12 bases separating them. CDR3 in amino acids: CASSVNQGSGANVLTL. The DNA of the CDR3 is TGTGCCAGCAGCGTCAACCAGGGATCTGGGGCCAACGTCCTGACTCTC.

This clonotype was counted many times. The chain combines TRBV6-5 with TRBJ1-4; tentative D call: TRBD1 (6 bases). CDR3 length: 14 amino acids. Germline-derived CDR1 and CDR2 are MNHEY and SVGAGI. V lost 2 bases and J 7 bases, leaving 11 bases between the germline ends. CDR3 sequence (DNA): TGTGCCAGCAGTTACGCGGGAGGGGGTGAAAAACTGTTTTTT. Translating gives CASSYAGGGEKLFF.

Comments on this clonotype: Possible read error: a much larger clone is one base away. This chain connects TRBV5-6 to TRBJ2-7; maybe TRBD1 (6 bases). From germline, CDR1 is SGHDT and CDR2 YYEEEE. Trimming removed 5 bases from V and 6 bases from J, with 18 bases in between. The CDR3 extends over 14 amino acids. CDR3 coding DNA: TGTGCCAGCAGTTTTCCGGGACATGGGTTCGAGCAGTACTTC. Amino acids: CASSFPGHGFEQYF.

This clonotype was observed many times. The V and J genes are TRBV29-1 and TRBJ1-6; TRBD1 is a possible D gene (5 bases). CDR1 is SQVTM and CDR2 is ANQGSEA in the germline V gene. The CDR3 loop spans 13 amino acids. With 6 bases removed from V and 7 bases from J, the gap between germline ends came to 13 bases. The CDR3 protein is CSVSLTENSPLHF. The DNA for the CDR3 is TGCAGCGTAAGTTTGACAGAGAATTCACCCCTCCACTTT. Based on the CDR3 plus reference TRBV29-1 and TRBJ1-6, the full variable domain is SAVISQKPSRDICQRGTSLTIQCQVDSQVTMMFWYRQQPGQSLTLIATANQGSEATYESGFVIDKFPISRPNLTFSTLTVSNMSPEDSSIYLCSVSLTENSPLHFGNGTRLTVT.

A note on this clonotype: A much larger clone is a single base away; this may be a read error. V gene TRBV29-1 combines with J gene TRBJ2-4; D remains ambiguous. The CDR3 loop spans 11 amino acids. V lost 7 bases, J lost 2 bases, and 6 bases lay in between. The germline CDR1 and CDR2 sequences are SQVTM and ANQGSEA. CDR3 protein: CSDWTKNIQYF. The CDR3 DNA reads as TGCAGCGATTGGACCAAAAACATTCAGTACTTC.

The chain links TRBV6-2 or TRBV6-3 to TRBJ2-7, with unresolved D. Germline values: CDR1 MNHEY, CDR2 SVGEGT. Trimming took off 6 bases at V and 2 bases at J, with 23 bases between the two ends. The CDR3 spans 17 residues. The CDR3 loop is CASSLLSGTWKPYEQYF. Written as DNA, the CDR3 is TGTGCCAGCAGCCTTCTATCCGGAACATGGAAGCCCTACGAGCAGTACTTC.

As regards this clonotype: A read error may account for a junction end that differs from germline. The rearrangement uses TRBV5-6 and TRBJ1-2, with a possible D match to TRBD1 (5 bases). Per the germline V gene, CDR1 is SGHDT and CDR2 is YYEEEE. There are 14 residues in the CDR3. The CDR3 loop is CASSLGTANNGYTF. The CDR3 DNA reads TGTGCCAGTAGCTTGGGGACGGCTAACAATGGCTACACCTTC.

This clonotype is a singleton in its sample. A read error may produce the germline difference seen at one junction end. The V gene is TRBV10-3, the J gene TRBJ2-7; D is undetermined. This CDR3 is built from 13 residues. Germline lookup yields CDR1 ENHRY and CDR2 SYGVKD. CDR3 coding DNA: TGTGTCATCAATTCCGGGCTTCCCAACGAGCAGTACTTC. Its translation is CVINSGLPNEQYF.

A remark on this clonotype: One end of the junction fails to match germline, which may point to a read error. V and J are TRBV11-3 and TRBJ2-7; perhaps D is TRBD1 or TRBD2 (5 bases each). From germline, CDR1 is SGHNT and CDR2 YENEEA. The CDR3 sequence is 15 residues long. The CDR3 nucleotides are TGTGTCAGCATCCGAGGTTCGGGGCCCTCCTACGAGCAGTACTTC. It encodes CVSIRGSGPSYEQYF.

This clonotype appeared once. Because the CDR3 is missing its conserved closing phenylalanine or tryptophan, this is likely a read error. The V call is TRBV12-3 or TRBV12-4, the J call TRBJ2-7; TRBD1 aligns across 7 bases. Germline trimming cut 5 bases from V and 2 bases from J; bases unmatched to any gene: 9. The CDR3 totals 15 residues. The CDR3 reads CASSAGQETTYEQYL. CDR3 in DNA: TGTGCCAGCAGTGCAGGACAGGAGACCACCTACGAGCAGTACCTC.

The gene calls are TRBV7-9 and TRBJ2-5; D perhaps matches TRBD2 (5 bases). In germline, CDR1 is SEHNR, CDR2 FQNEAQ (reference sequence). V lost 4 bases and J 2 bases, leaving 8 bases between the germline ends. CDR3 length: 13 residues. CDR3 nucleotides: TGTGCCAGCAGCTCTGGACTTCAAGAGACCCAGTACTTC. It encodes CASSSGLQETQYF.

About this clonotype: This is likely a read error, given that the CDR3 carries no conserved phenylalanine or tryptophan at its end. The V call is TRBV28, the J call TRBJ2-1; the D is unclear. Germline-derived CDR1 and CDR2 are MDHEN and SYDVKM. This CDR3 is built from 18 residues. The CDR3 is CTSSSPIAEKSSYNEQFI. The CDR3 coding sequence is TGTACCAGCAGTTCCCCCATAGCAGAGAAGAGCTCCTACAATGAGCAGTTCATC.

For this clonotype: A much larger clone differs from this one at a single base, so this may be a read error. The chain joins TRBV6-6 to TRBJ2-7; 10 nucleotides align to TRBD1. From germline, CDR1 is MNHNY and CDR2 SVGAGI (reference sequence). The CDR3 is 14 amino acids. V was clipped by 7 bases and J by 7 bases; unmatched bases: 10. CDR3 loop: CASTPGQGVGEQYF. The DNA of the CDR3 is TGTGCCAGCACCCCAGGACAGGGGGTGGGGGAGCAGTACTTC.

This chain joins TRBV20-1 and TRBJ2-7; 10 bases map to TRBD2. CDR3 length: 15 residues. Trimming cost V 6 bases and J 1 base; bases outside gene matches: 9. Germline loops: CDR1 DFQATT, CDR2 SNEGSKA (reference sequence). CDR3 nucleotides: TGCAGTGCCAAGGGTGGGACTAGCGCTTCCTACGAGCAGTACTTC. It yields the protein CSAKGGTSASYEQYF.

As to this clonotype: At one end, the junction sequence differs from germline, possibly due to a read error. The CDR3 bases are TGTACCAGCAGAAGGACAGGTGACAATCAGCCCCATCATTTT. Amino acid sequence: CTSRRTGDNQPHHF. This sequence joins TRBV6-5 and TRBJ1-5; TRBD1 matches at 7 bases. Looked up from germline, CDR1 is MNHEY and CDR2 is SVGAGI. This CDR3 has 14 amino acids.

About this clonotype itself: A read error is possible here, since a much larger clone lies one base away. This chain links TRBV12-3 or TRBV12-4 with TRBJ2-5, with D perhaps TRBD1 or TRBD2 (5 bases each). The length of the CDR3 is 14 residues. CDR3: CVSSPPGLQETQYF. The CDR3, as DNA: TGTGTCAGCAGTCCGCCGGGGCTCCAAGAGACCCAGTACTTC.

On this clonotype itself: One end of the junction is discordant with germline, which a read error may explain. The CDR3 DNA follows: TGTGCCAACAGTTACTCGAGTATGACCTTTAAGCCAGCCCCAGCATTT. This encodes CANSYSSMTFKPAPAF. V is TRBV6-5 and J is TRBJ1-5, with D unclear. This CDR3 has 16 amino acids. Germline lookup yields CDR1 MNHEY and CDR2 SVGAGI.

Of note for this clonotype: An end of the junction does not agree with germline; a read error may underlie this. The V gene is TRBV4-3, the J gene TRBJ2-3; D uncertain. This CDR3 is built from 17 residues. The germline V gene has CDR1 LGHNA and CDR2 YSLEER. CDR3 sequence (DNA): TGCGCCGGCAGCCAAGATATAAGGGTCGGTGGAACAGATACGCAGTATTTT. Translation: CAGSQDIRVGGTDTQYF.

The rearrangement uses TRBV6-4 and TRBJ2-1; maybe TRBD2 (7 bases). CDR1 and CDR2 (germline): MRHNA, SNTAGT. Trimming took 0 bases from V and 6 from J, leaving 12 bases between them. The CDR3 is made up of 15 amino acids. The DNA of the CDR3 is TGTGCCAGCAGTGACTCTAGAGGGGGGGCCAATGAGCAGTTCTTC. This sequence encodes CASSDSRGGANEQFF.

Concerning this clonotype: One end of the junction varies from germline; a read error may be responsible. The gene calls are TRBV6-1 and TRBJ1-3; no clear D gene. The germline gives CDR1 MNHNS, CDR2 SASEGT. The CDR3 consists of 16 residues. The CDR3 sequence: CAISEAPGGSGNTIYF. Written as DNA, the CDR3 is TGTGCCATCAGTGAAGCTCCCGGAGGGTCTGGAAACACCATATATTTT.

A note on this clonotype: The junction differs from germline at one of its ends, possibly a read error. CDR3 sequence reads: CASSNRAGGTSTDTKHF. In DNA form, the CDR3 reads TGTGCCAGCAGTAACCGAGCGGGGGGGACTTCCACAGATACGAAGCATTTT. The V and J genes are TRBV6-5 and TRBJ2-3; 10 positions match TRBD2. CDR3 size: 17 residues. Per germline, CDR1 MNHEY and CDR2 SVGAGI.

In its sample, this clonotype was seen many times. This sequence joins TRBV6-1 and TRBJ2-7; D uncertain. Trimming cost V 4 bases and J 0 bases, with 7 bases left between them. CDR3 length equals 13 residues. The germline CDR1 and CDR2 sequences are MNHNS and SASEGT. CDR3 region: CASSVFVSYEQYF. The DNA of the CDR3 is TGTGCCAGCAGTGTTTTTGTCTCCTACGAGCAGTACTTC.

The V and J genes are TRBV6-2 or TRBV6-3 and TRBJ1-1, with a possible D match to TRBD1 (5 bases). This CDR3 is 12 amino acids long. Germline V gives CDR1 MNHEY, CDR2 SVGEGT. Between the trimmed V and J ends, which lost 6 bases and 8 bases, there was a span of 13 bases. The DNA for the CDR3 is TGTGCCAGCAGCCTCGGTGAGGGGGAAGCTTTCTTT. Its protein is CASSLGEGEAFF.

Turning to this clonotype: Since a much larger clone is just one base distant, this may be a read error. The V gene is TRBV6-5, the J gene TRBJ1-4; a possible D gene is TRBD1 (5 bases). The germline CDR1 and CDR2 sequences are MNHEY and SVGAGI. The CDR3 consists of 13 residues. CDR3 sequence reads: CASSYSGDEKPFF. Written as DNA, the CDR3 is TGTGCCAGCAGTTACTCGGGGGATGAAAAACCGTTTTTT.

Notes on this clonotype: One junction end does not reproduce the germline sequence, and a read error may be involved. The chain employs TRBV20-1 and TRBJ2-4; D gene unclear. CDR1 and CDR2 (germline): DFQATT, SNEGSKA (reference sequence). This CDR3 is built from 14 residues. The CDR3 DNA follows: TGCAGTGCTAGACACTACAGAGACTGGAACATTCGGTACTTC. Encoded protein: CSARHYRDWNIRYF.